These 14 T cell receptor beta chains were all obtained from the same sample, sequenced in a study of T cell responses to AZD1222 COVID-19 vaccine. Method: immunoSEQ multiplex PCR; TCRdb's copy keeps in-frame clones and lacks some. Among about 26,000 clones, approximately 88% were seen once, and the ten largest hold approximately 2.6%. The sample was peripheral blood, taken 28 days after the second AZD1222 dose. Receptors originate from an adult who received the AZD1222 COVID-19 vaccine.

V usage is TRBV11-2 and J usage is TRBJ1-2; D not resolved. V lost 5 bases to trimming and J lost 4 bases, with 11 bases between them. CDR3 size: 13 residues. The V gene's germline CDR1 is SGHAT and CDR2 FQNNGV. DNA for the CDR3: TGTGCCAGCAGCCCTTCAGGTCCCTATGGCTACACCTTC. Protein sequence: CASSPSGPYGYTF. Drawing the rest from reference TRBV11-2 and TRBJ1-2, the complete variable domain is EAGVAQSPRYKIIEKRQSVAFWCNPISGHATLYWYQQILGQGPKLLIQFQNNGVVDDSQLPKDRFSAERLKGVDSTLKIQPAKLEDSAVYLCASSPSGPYGYTFGSGTRLTVV.

The chain combines TRBV2 with TRBJ1-2, with D perhaps TRBD1 (5 bases). With 4 bases removed from V and 8 bases from J, the gap between germline ends came to 14 bases. The germline V gene encodes CDR1 SNHLY and CDR2 FYNNEI. The CDR3 extends over 13 amino acids. The CDR3 is CASSAAAGGGYTF. The CDR3 region has the DNA TGTGCCAGCAGTGCTGCGGCTGGGGGGGGCTACACCTTC.

This clone was detected only once. This rearrangement joins TRBV14 to TRBJ2-7; weak D call: TRBD1 (5 bases). Between the trimmed V and J ends, which lost 1 base and 2 bases, there was a span of 9 bases. Per the germline V gene, CDR1 is SGHDN and CDR2 is FVKESK. CDR3 length: 14 amino acids. The CDR3 DNA follows: TGTGCCAGCAGCCAAGCGGCAGGGCCCTACGAGCAGTACTTC. Protein sequence: CASSQAAGPYEQYF.

The V and J genes are TRBV5-4 and TRBJ2-1; 9 bases line up with TRBD2. The germline V gene encodes CDR1 SGHNT and CDR2 YYREEE (reference sequence). The V and J ends lost 0 bases and 0 bases, in that order; junction bases with no gene match: 1. The CDR3 loop spans 16 amino acids. CDR3 sequence reads: CASSLGGGGSYNEQFF. The CDR3 DNA reads as TGTGCCAGCAGCTTGGGCGGGGGGGGCTCCTACAATGAGCAGTTCTTC.

This chain uses TRBV15 with TRBJ2-3; D call uncertain. The CDR3 is 12 amino acids. Trimming pared 0 bases from V and 5 bases from J, leaving 3 bases between. Germline V lookup: CDR1 LNHNV, CDR2 YYDKDF (reference sequence). The CDR3 reads CATSRDQDTQYF. The CDR3 DNA reads as TGTGCCACCAGCAGAGATCAAGATACGCAGTATTTT.

The table lists this clone with a count of one. This rearrangement joins TRBV3-1 (or the pseudogene TRBV3-2) to TRBJ2-5, with 9 bases fitting TRBD2. Germline CDR1 reads LGHDT; CDR2 reads YNNKEL (reference sequence). V was pared by 6 bases and J by 3 bases, with 8 bases of the junction left unmatched. The CDR3 totals 15 residues. The DNA for the CDR3 is TGTGCCAGCAGGAGTAGAGCGGGGGGAAAAGAGACCCAGTACTTC. It encodes CASRSRAGGKETQYF.

This rearrangement joins TRBV7-3 to TRBJ2-1; TRBD2 matches 9 bases. The CDR3 is 19 amino acids. Germline V gene sequence: CDR1 SGHTA, CDR2 FQGTGA. The ends lost 0 bases at V and 3 bases at J; junction bases unmatched: 12. CDR3 protein: CASSLTSQPSGGYYNEQFF. The CDR3 coding sequence is TGTGCCAGCAGCTTAACGTCACAACCAAGCGGGGGGTACTACAATGAGCAGTTCTTC.

The chain uses TRBV28 and TRBJ2-6, with unresolved D. V lost 6 bases, J lost 6 bases, and 15 bases lay in between. Germline V gives CDR1 MDHEN, CDR2 SYDVKM. The CDR3 has 15 residues. CDR3 region: CASSPVGSMANVLTF. For the CDR3, the DNA is TGTGCCAGCAGCCCGGTCGGGTCCATGGCCAACGTCCTGACTTTC. Using reference TRBV28 and TRBJ2-6 for the parts outside the CDR3, the full variable domain is DVKVTQSSRYLVKRTGEKVFLECVQDMDHENMFWYRQDPGLGLRLIYFSYDVKMKEKGDIPEGYSVSREKKERFSLILESASTNQTSMYLCASSPVGSMANVLTFGAGSRLTVL.

The rearrangement links TRBV24-1 to TRBJ1-6; unclear D gene. V lost 4 bases, J lost 7 bases, and 7 bases lay in between. Germline CDR1 KGHDR, CDR2 SFDVKD. This CDR3 contains 13 residues. The DNA of the CDR3 is TGTGCCACCAGTGAAACGGGGAATTCACCCCTCCACTTT. Protein sequence: CATSETGNSPLHF.

J is TRBJ2-1 and V is TRBV7-2; TRBD1 aligns across 10 bases. The CDR3 is made up of 15 amino acids. The V gene end was trimmed by 3 bases and the J gene end by 8 bases; junction bases not matched to a gene: 7. The germline gives CDR1 SGHTA, CDR2 FQGNSA. CDR3 sequence reads: CASSLRTGGRDEQFF. The CDR3 DNA is TGTGCCAGCAGCTTGAGGACAGGGGGGCGGGATGAGCAGTTCTTC.

V usage is TRBV6-2 or TRBV6-3 and J usage is TRBJ2-7; D gene unclear. The V gene lost 3 bases and the J gene lost 5 bases, with 11 bases spanning the gap. Germline assignment: CDR1 MNHEY and CDR2 SVGEGT. This CDR3 contains 13 residues. The chain's CDR3 is CASSYFVVNEQYF. The CDR3 DNA sequence: TGTGCCAGCAGTTATTTTGTCGTCAACGAGCAGTACTTC.

The chain uses TRBV5-1 and TRBJ2-3; D not certain. This CDR3 contains 16 residues. The germline CDR1 and CDR2 sequences are SGHRS and YFSETQ. V lost 5 bases to trimming and J lost 0 bases, with 16 bases between them. The CDR3 bases are TGCGCCAGCAGTTCCGTGGTGGGTCCAAGCACAGATACGCAGTATTTT. Encoded protein: CASSSVVGPSTDTQYF.

The chain joins TRBV7-2 to TRBJ1-6, with D possibly being TRBD1 (5 bases). This CDR3 has 13 amino acids. Germline V lookup: CDR1 SGHTA, CDR2 FQGNSA. V lost 5 bases to trimming and J lost 10 bases, with 12 bases between them. CDR3: CASSRDRTSPLHF. The CDR3 DNA reads TGTGCCAGCAGCCGGGACCGGACATCACCCCTCCACTTT.

This sequence joins TRBV6-5 and TRBJ1-1; D is uncertain. V was cut by 10 bases and J by 1 base, with 7 bases left in between. The CDR3 runs to 11 residues. Germline loops: CDR1 MNHEY, CDR2 SVGAGI. CDR3 loop: CATLKNTEAFF. As DNA, the CDR3 is TGTGCCACTTTAAAGAACACTGAAGCTTTCTTT.